A selection of T cell receptor beta chains follows, all from one sample in a study of blood T cell repertoires in COVID-19. Only in-frame clones appear in the TCRdb table, and some are missing; sequencing was by immunoSEQ multiplex PCR. Altogether 240,000 or so clones are present, 80% to 85% being singletons, with the ten largest covering around 11%. Sequenced: peripheral blood. The receptors stem from a woman aged 60-75 years with active or convalescent COVID-19. Each CDR3 is given with its conserved first and last residue. The D gene is left open where the match is weak. Clone sizes are given selectively: once, few, many, or a class where the clone is expanded.

>TRBD2|TRBV6-5|NA|TRBJ2-2
CASSSLAGEVAGELFF
TGTGCCAGCAGTTCATTAGCGGGGGAGGTCGCCGGGGAGCTGTTTTTT
>TRBD1|TRBV10-1|NA|TRBJ2-1
CASSEFGTGRVEQFF
TGCGCCAGCAGTGAGTTTGGGACAGGGAGGGTCGAGCAGTTCTTC
>TRBD1|TRBV5-1|once|TRBJ1-1
CASTRQGDTMNTEAFF
TGCGCCAGCACCAGACAGGGGGACACTATGAACACTGAAGCTTTCTTT
>NA|TRBV4-1|NA|TRBJ1-6
CASSQDPRDNSPLHF
TGCGCCAGCAGCCAAGATCCCAGGGATAATTCACCCCTCCACTTT
>NA|TRBV5-1|NA|TRBJ2-5
CASSLAEGKETQYF
TGCGCCAGCAGCTTGGCGGAGGGAAAGGAGACCCAGTACTTC
>NA|TRBV7-6|NA|TRBJ2-3
CASSLDVLSRSDTQYF
TGTGCCAGCAGCTTAGATGTGCTGTCCCGGTCGGATACGCAGTATTTT
>NA|TRBV10-2|NA|TRBJ2-7
CATLRTGSSYEQYF
TGCGCCACTCTAAGAACTGGGAGCTCCTACGAGCAGTACTTC
>TRBD1|TRBV19|NA|TRBJ1-2
CASSTPGQDGYTF
TGTGCCAGTAGTACCCCGGGACAGGATGGCTACACCTTC
>TRBD1|TRBV25-1|NA|TRBJ1-2
CASSPQDRADTF
TGTGCCAGCAGTCCCCAGGACAGGGCGGACACCTTC
>NA|TRBV5-1|NA|TRBJ2-3
CASSSEPPLDTQYF
TGCGCCAGCAGCTCGGAGCCACCATTGGATACGCAGTATTTT
>TRBD1|TRBV5-1|NA|TRBJ2-7
CASSLGGTGVNYEQYF
TGCGCCAGCAGCCTCGGTGGGACAGGGGTAAACTACGAGCAGTACTTC
>TRBD1|TRBV7-9|few|TRBJ2-3
CASSEGQGIPDTQYF
TGTGCCAGCAGCGAAGGACAGGGGATCCCAGATACGCAGTATTTT
>TRBD2|TRBV7-9|NA|TRBJ2-2
CASSLMGLAGPNTGELFF
TGTGCCAGCAGCCTTATGGGGCTAGCGGGACCGAACACCGGGGAGCTGTTTTTT
>NA|TRBV19|NA|TRBJ2-3
CASSTPGDTQYF
TGTGCCAGTAGTACGCCAGGAGATACGCAGTATTTT
>NA|TRBV19|NA|TRBJ1-2
CATNPQGGGYTF
TGTGCCACCAATCCCCAGGGTGGTGGCTACACCTTC
>NA|TRBV6-5|NA|TRBJ1-4
CASRRVDTNEKLFF
TGTGCCAGCCGGCGGGTAGATACTAATGAAAAACTGTTTTTT
>NA|TRBV19|once|TRBJ1-4
CASSIQGFGEKLFF
TGTGCCAGTAGTATACAGGGGTTTGGTGAAAAACTGTTTTTT
>NA|TRBV6-5|NA|TRBJ1-2
CASRRANYGYTF
TGTGCCAGCAGGAGAGCTAACTATGGCTACACCTTC
>TRBD1|TRBV7-9|NA|TRBJ2-1
CASSLPGTGVYNEQFF
TGTGCCAGCAGCTTACCCGGGACAGGGGTTTACAATGAGCAGTTCTTC
>TRBD1|TRBV5-6|NA|TRBJ2-2
CASSLTGVNTGELFF
TGTGCCAGCAGCTTGACAGGGGTGAACACCGGGGAGCTGTTTTTT
>NA|TRBV20-1|NA|TRBJ1-5
CSASEGANQPQHF
TGCAGTGCTAGTGAGGGAGCCAATCAGCCCCAGCATTTT
>NA|TRBV7-9|NA|TRBJ1-3
CASSSIDSGNTIYF
TGTGCCAGCAGCTCTATTGACTCTGGAAACACCATATATTTT